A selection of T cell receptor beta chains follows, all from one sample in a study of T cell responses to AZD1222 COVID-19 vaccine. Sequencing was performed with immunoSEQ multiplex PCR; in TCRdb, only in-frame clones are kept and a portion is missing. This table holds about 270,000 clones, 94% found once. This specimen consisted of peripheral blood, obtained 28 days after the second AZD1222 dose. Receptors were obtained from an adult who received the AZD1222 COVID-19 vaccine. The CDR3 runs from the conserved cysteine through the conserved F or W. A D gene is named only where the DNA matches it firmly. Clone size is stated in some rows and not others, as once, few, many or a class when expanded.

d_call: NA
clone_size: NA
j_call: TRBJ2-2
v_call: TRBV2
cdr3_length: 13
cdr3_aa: CASSGDATGELFF
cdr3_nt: TGTGCCAGCAGTGGGGACGCCACCGGGGAGCTGTTTTTT

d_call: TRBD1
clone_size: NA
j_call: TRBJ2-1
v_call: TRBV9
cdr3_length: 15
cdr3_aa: CASSSGQGNYNEQFF
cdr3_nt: TGTGCCAGCAGCTCCGGACAGGGAAACTACAATGAGCAGTTCTTC

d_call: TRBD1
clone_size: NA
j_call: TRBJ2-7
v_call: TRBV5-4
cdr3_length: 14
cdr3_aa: CASSLGQGPYEQYF
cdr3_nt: TGTGCCAGCAGCTTAGGACAGGGGCCCTACGAGCAGTACTTC

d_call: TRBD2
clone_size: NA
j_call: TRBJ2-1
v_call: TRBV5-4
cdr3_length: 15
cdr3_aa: CASSPPSGSYNEQFF
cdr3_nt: TGTGCCAGCAGCCCACCTAGCGGTTCCTACAATGAGCAGTTCTTC

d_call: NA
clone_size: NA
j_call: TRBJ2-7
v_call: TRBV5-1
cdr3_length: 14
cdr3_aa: CASSWDRPDYEQYF
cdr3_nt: TGCGCCAGCAGCTGGGACCGTCCCGACTACGAGCAGTACTTC

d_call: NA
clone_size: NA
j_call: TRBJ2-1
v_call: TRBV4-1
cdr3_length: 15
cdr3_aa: CASSQEEAGYNEQFF
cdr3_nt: TGCGCCAGCAGCCAAGAGGAAGCGGGTTACAATGAGCAGTTCTTC

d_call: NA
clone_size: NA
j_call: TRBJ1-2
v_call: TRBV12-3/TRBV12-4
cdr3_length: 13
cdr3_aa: CASSPSKIYGYTF
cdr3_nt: TGTGCCAGCAGCCCTTCCAAGATCTATGGCTACACCTTC

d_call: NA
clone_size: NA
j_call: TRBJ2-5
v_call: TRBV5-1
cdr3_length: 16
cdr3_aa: CASSTFPGRLQETQYF
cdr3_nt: TGCGCCAGCAGCACCTTCCCGGGACGGCTACAAGAGACCCAGTACTTC

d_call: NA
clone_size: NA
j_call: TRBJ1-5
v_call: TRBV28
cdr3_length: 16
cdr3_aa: CASSITGTPPNQPQHF
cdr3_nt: TGTGCCAGCAGTATCACCGGGACTCCCCCCAATCAGCCCCAGCATTTT

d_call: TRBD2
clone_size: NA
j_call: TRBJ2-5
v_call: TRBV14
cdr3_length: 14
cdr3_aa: CASSLAGHKETQYF
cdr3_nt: TGTGCCAGCAGCTTAGCGGGACACAAGGAGACCCAGTACTTC

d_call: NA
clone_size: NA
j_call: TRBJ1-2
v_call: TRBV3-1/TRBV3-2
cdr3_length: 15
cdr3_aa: CASSQLNGGWNGYTF
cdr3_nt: TGTGCCAGCAGCCAACTAAATGGGGGTTGGAATGGCTACACCTTC

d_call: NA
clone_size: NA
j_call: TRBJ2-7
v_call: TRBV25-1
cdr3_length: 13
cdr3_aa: CASSEAGGGEQYF
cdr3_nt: TGTGCCAGCAGTGAGGCGGGTGGAGGCGAGCAGTACTTC

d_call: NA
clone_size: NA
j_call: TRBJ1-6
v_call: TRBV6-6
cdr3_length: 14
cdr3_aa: CATNYGQLDSPLHF
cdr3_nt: TGTGCCACCAATTATGGACAGCTGGATTCACCCCTCCACTTT

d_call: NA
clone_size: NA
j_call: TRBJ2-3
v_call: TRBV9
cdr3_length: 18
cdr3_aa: CASSPGTNPTSRTDTQYF
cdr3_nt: TGTGCCAGCAGCCCTGGGACAAACCCTACTTCCCGCACAGATACGCAGTATTTT

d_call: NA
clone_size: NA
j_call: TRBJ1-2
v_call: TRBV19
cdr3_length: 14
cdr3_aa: CASSIGGGYYGYTF
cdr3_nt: TGTGCCAGTAGTATAGGCGGAGGGTACTATGGCTACACCTTC

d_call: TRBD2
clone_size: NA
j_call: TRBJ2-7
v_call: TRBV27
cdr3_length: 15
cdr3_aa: CASSLIGLAGHEQYF
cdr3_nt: TGTGCCAGCAGTTTGATAGGACTAGCGGGTCATGAGCAGTACTTC

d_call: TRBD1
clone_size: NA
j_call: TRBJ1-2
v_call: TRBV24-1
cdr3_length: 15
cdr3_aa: CATSEWTGNAYGYTF
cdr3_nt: TGTGCCACCAGTGAGTGGACAGGGAATGCCTATGGCTACACCTTC

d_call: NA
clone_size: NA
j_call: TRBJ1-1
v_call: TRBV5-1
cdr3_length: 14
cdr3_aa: CASSREFENTEAFF
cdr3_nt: TGCGCCAGCAGCAGGGAATTCGAGAACACTGAAGCTTTCTTT

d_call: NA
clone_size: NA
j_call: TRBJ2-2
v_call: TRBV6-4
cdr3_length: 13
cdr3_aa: CASSAGGSGELFF
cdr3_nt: TGTGCCAGCAGTGCTGGGGGAAGCGGGGAGCTGTTTTTT

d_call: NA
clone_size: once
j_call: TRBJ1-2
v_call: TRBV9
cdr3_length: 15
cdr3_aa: CASSVGWGSDYGYTF
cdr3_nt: TGTGCCAGCAGCGTAGGTTGGGGATCGGACTATGGCTACACCTTC

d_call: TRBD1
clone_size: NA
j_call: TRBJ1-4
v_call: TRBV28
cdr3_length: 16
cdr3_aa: CASSSLSTGGAEKLFF
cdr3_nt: TGTGCCAGCAGTTCCCTCAGCACAGGGGGCGCGGAAAAACTGTTTTTT

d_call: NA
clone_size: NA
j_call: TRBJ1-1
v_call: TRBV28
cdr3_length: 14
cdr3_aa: CASSLGVRAAEAFF
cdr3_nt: TGTGCCAGCAGTTTAGGGGTGAGGGCGGCTGAAGCTTTCTTT

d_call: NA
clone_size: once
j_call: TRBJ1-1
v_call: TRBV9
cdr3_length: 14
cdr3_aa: CASSLGGIGTEAFF
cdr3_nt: TGTGCCAGCAGTTTAGGGGGGATCGGCACTGAAGCTTTCTTT

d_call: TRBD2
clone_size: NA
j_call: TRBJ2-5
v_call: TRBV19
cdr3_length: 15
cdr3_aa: CASSHPPSGEETQYF
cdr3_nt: TGTGCCAGTAGTCACCCCCCCAGCGGGGAAGAGACCCAGTACTTC

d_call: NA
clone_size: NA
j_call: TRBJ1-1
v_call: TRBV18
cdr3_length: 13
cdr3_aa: CASSPRGGTEAFF
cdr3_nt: TGTGCCAGCTCCCCCAGGGGCGGAACTGAAGCTTTCTTT

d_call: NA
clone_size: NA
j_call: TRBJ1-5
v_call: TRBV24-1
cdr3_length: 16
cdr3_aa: CATSDSDRSGDQPQHF
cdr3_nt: TGTGCCACCAGTGATTCCGACAGGAGCGGGGATCAGCCCCAGCATTTT

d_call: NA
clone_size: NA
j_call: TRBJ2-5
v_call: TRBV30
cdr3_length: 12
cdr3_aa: CAWSESGETQYF
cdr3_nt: TGTGCCTGGAGTGAGTCGGGGGAGACCCAGTACTTC

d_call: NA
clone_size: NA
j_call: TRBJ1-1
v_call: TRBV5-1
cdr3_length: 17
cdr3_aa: CASSPPGPGYSNTEAFF
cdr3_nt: TGCGCCAGCAGCCCCCCGGGACCAGGGTATTCGAACACTGAAGCTTTCTTT

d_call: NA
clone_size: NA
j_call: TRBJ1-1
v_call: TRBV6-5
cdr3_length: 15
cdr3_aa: CASSYPGTGNTEAFF
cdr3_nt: TGTGCCAGCAGTTACCCGGGGACGGGGAACACTGAAGCTTTCTTT

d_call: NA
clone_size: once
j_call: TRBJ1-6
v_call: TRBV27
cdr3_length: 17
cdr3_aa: CASSLNHGGWDNSPLHF
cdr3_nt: TGTGCCAGCAGTTTAAATCATGGGGGATGGGATAATTCACCCCTCCACTTT

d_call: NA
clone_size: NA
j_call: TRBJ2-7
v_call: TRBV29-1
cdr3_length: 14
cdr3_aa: CSVGGASSSYEQYF
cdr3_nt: TGCAGCGTTGGAGGGGCTTCGAGCTCCTACGAGCAGTACTTC

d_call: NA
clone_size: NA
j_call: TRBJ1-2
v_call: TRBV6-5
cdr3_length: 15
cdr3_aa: CASSYFSGQPYGYTF
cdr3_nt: TGTGCCAGCAGTTACTTTTCTGGGCAGCCTTATGGCTACACCTTC

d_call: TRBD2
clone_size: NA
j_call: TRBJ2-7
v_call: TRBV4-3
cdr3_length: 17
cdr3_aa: CASSPESGRSGSYEQYF
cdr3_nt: TGCGCCAGCAGCCCGGAGAGCGGGAGAAGTGGTTCCTACGAGCAGTACTTC

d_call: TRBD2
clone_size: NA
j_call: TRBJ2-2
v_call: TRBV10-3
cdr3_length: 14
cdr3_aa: CAIRPGLVTGELFF
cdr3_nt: TGTGCCATCAGACCGGGACTAGTTACCGGGGAGCTGTTTTTT

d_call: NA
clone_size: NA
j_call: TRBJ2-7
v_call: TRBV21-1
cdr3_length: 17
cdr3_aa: CASRPGGLVGLLVEQYF
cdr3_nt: TGTGCCAGCCGACCCGGGGGACTAGTGGGGCTCCTGGTCGAGCAGTACTTC

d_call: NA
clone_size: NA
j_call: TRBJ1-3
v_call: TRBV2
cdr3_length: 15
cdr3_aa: CASRLSGGSGNTIYF
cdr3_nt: TGTGCCAGCAGATTGTCGGGGGGTTCTGGAAACACCATATATTTT

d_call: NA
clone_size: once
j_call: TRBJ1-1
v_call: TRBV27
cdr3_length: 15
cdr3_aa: CASTPWGQALTEAFF
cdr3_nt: TGTGCCAGCACTCCCTGGGGACAAGCCCTCACTGAAGCTTTCTTT

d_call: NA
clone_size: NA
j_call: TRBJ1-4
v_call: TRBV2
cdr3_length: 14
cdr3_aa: CASRKRGSNEKLFF
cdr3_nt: TGTGCCAGCAGGAAAAGGGGTTCTAATGAAAAACTGTTTTTT

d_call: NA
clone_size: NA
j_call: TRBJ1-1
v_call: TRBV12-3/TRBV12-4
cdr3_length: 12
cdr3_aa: CASSLEGTEAFF
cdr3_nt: TGTGCCAGCAGTTTAGAGGGGACTGAAGCTTTCTTT

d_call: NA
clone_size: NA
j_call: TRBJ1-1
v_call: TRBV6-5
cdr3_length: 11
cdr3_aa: CASASNTEAFF
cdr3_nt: TGTGCCAGCGCGTCAAACACTGAAGCTTTCTTT

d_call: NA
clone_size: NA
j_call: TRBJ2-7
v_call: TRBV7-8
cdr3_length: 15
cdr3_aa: CASSSSGLPSYEQYF
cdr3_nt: TGTGCCAGCAGCTCCTCGGGATTACCGTCCTACGAGCAGTACTTC

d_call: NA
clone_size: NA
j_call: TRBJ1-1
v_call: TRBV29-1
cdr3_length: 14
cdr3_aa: CSGLHRKMNTEAFF
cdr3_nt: TGCAGCGGCCTTCACAGAAAAATGAACACTGAAGCTTTCTTT

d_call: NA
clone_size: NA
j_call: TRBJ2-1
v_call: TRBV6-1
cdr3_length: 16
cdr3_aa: CASSAAAGKAYNEQFF
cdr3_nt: TGTGCCAGCAGTGCGGCCGCGGGAAAGGCCTACAATGAGCAGTTCTTC

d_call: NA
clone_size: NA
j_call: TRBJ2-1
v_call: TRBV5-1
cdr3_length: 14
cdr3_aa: CASSLGARENEQFF
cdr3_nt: TGCGCCAGCAGCTTGGGTGCCAGGGAGAATGAGCAGTTCTTC

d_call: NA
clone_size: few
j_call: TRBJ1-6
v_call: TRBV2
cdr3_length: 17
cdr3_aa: CASSEPAGSSYNSPLHF
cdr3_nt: TGTGCCAGCAGTGAGCCGGCAGGGAGCTCCTATAATTCACCCCTCCACTTT

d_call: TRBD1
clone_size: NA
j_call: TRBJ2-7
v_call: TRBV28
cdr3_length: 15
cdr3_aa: CASSLSGTGFNEQYF
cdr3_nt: TGTGCCAGCAGTCTCAGCGGGACAGGGTTCAACGAGCAGTACTTC

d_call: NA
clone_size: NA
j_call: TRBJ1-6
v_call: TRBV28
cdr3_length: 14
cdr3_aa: CAIWDGVNNSPLHF
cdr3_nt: TGTGCCATTTGGGACGGGGTTAATAATTCACCCCTCCACTTT

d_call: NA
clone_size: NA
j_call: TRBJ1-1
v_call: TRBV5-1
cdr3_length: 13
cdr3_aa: CASSPDGSTEAFF
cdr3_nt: TGCGCCAGCAGCCCTGACGGAAGCACTGAAGCTTTCTTT

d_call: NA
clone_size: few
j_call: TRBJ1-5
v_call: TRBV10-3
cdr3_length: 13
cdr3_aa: CASKVEEGQPQHF
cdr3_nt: TGTGCCAGCAAGGTGGAGGAGGGTCAGCCCCAGCATTTT

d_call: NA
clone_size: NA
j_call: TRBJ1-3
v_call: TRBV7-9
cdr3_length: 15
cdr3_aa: CASSPPMRSGNTIYF
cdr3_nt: TGTGCCAGCAGCCCTCCCATGCGCTCTGGAAACACCATATATTTT

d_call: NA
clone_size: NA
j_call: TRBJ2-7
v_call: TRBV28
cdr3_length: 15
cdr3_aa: CASSSSPRGSYEQYF
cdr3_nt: TGTGCCAGCAGTTCCTCCCCCCGAGGCTCCTACGAGCAGTACTTC

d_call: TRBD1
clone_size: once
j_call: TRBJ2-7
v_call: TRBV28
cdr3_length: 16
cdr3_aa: CASSNVRGPALYEQYF
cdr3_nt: TGTGCCAGCAGTAACGTCAGGGGGCCAGCCTTATACGAGCAGTACTTC